These 21 T cell receptor beta chains were sequenced from one sample in a study of blood T cell repertoires in COVID-19. Only in-frame clones appear in the TCRdb table, and some are missing; sequencing was by immunoSEQ multiplex PCR. The sample lists 90,000 to 150,000 clones, roughly nine tenths occurring once. Sequenced material: peripheral blood. Receptors originate from a man aged 65 to 79 who had recovered from COVID-19.

This sequence joins TRBV15 and TRBJ2-2, with D possibly matching TRBD2 (5 bases). Germline V lookup: CDR1 LNHNV, CDR2 YYDKDF (reference sequence). The germline V and J ends were trimmed by 1 base and 6 bases, with 15 bases remaining between them. The CDR3 is 16 amino acids. The CDR3 loop is CATSRGGLSRAGELFF. CDR3 DNA sequence: TGTGCCACCAGCAGAGGAGGACTGTCTCGCGCCGGGGAGCTGTTTTTT.

The chain uses TRBV7-8 and TRBJ2-5, with a weak D call TRBD2 (7 bases). This CDR3 has 14 residues. Trimming took off 4 bases at V and 5 bases at J, with 14 bases between the two ends. CDR1 is SGHVS, CDR2 FQNEAQ, per germline. CDR3 residues: CASSSRGALETQYF. The CDR3 DNA reads TGTGCCAGCAGCTCCCGGGGGGCGCTGGAGACCCAGTACTTC.

The chain employs TRBV7-9 and TRBJ2-1, with D possibly TRBD2 on 6 matching bases. V lost 5 bases and J 10 bases, leaving 12 bases between the germline ends. Per germline, CDR1 SEHNR and CDR2 FQNEAQ (reference sequence). The CDR3 length is 12 residues. The CDR3 loop reads CASSQGTPEQFF. CDR3 bases: TGTGCCAGCAGCCAAGGGACTCCGGAGCAGTTCTTC.

This clone has a single count. The V and J genes are TRBV5-5 and TRBJ2-3; TRBD1 aligns across 7 bases. CDR3 size: 14 residues. The ends lost 4 bases at V and 0 bases at J; junction bases unmatched: 2. The V gene's germline CDR1 is SGHKS and CDR2 YYEKEE (reference sequence). CDR3 bases: TGTGCCAGCAGCAGGGACAGTAGCACAGATACGCAGTATTTT. Its translation is CASSRDSSTDTQYF.

The chain has TRBV2 and TRBJ2-7; weak D call: TRBD2 (6 bases). Trimming removed 4 bases from V and 4 bases from J, with 14 bases in between. The CDR3 has 14 amino acids. Germline V lookup: CDR1 SNHLY, CDR2 FYNNEI. CDR3 in DNA: TGTGCCAGCAGTGGTCGGGAGAACCGGTACGAGCAGTACTTC. The encoded protein is CASSGRENRYEQYF.

The rearrangement joins TRBV7-9 to TRBJ1-2; 7 bases match TRBD1. CDR1 is SEHNR and CDR2 is FQNEAQ in the germline V gene (reference sequence). Germline trimming cut 3 bases from V and 6 bases from J; bases unmatched to any gene: 4. The CDR3 runs to 13 residues. For the CDR3, the DNA is TGTGCCAGCAGCTTTGGACAGGTCAATGGCTACACCTTC. This sequence encodes CASSFGQVNGYTF.

This chain uses TRBV27 with TRBJ1-2; 11 bases map to TRBD1. CDR1 and CDR2 (germline): MNHEY, SMNVEV (reference sequence). With V trimmed by 5 bases and J by 8 bases, 10 bases remained unmatched. The CDR3 loop spans 15 amino acids. CDR3 sequence reads: CASSPTGTGGFGYTF. CDR3 DNA sequence: TGTGCCAGCAGTCCAACCGGGACAGGGGGATTCGGCTACACCTTC.

V usage is TRBV30 and J usage is TRBJ2-1; 9 bases map to TRBD2. This CDR3 spans 16 amino acids. CDR1 and CDR2 (germline): GTSNPN, SVGIG (reference sequence). The chain's CDR3 is CAASNPRLADYNEQFF. CDR3 nucleotides: TGTGCTGCTTCCAACCCTCGACTAGCGGACTACAATGAGCAGTTCTTC.

The chain links TRBV9 to TRBJ1-1; 9 bases match TRBD1. CDR1 is SGDLS, CDR2 YYNGEE, per germline. The V gene end was trimmed by 2 bases and the J gene end by 7 bases; junction bases not matched to a gene: 3. This CDR3 has 13 residues. CDR3 protein: CASSVGGQGEAFF. The DNA for the CDR3 is TGTGCCAGCAGCGTTGGGGGACAGGGTGAAGCTTTCTTT.

The DNA of the CDR3 is TGCGCCAGCAGCTTTTACAGATCGGATGAGCAGTTCTTC. As protein: CASSFYRSDEQFF. V usage is TRBV5-1 and J usage is TRBJ2-1; no clear D. The CDR3 contains 13 residues. Germline V gene data show CDR1 as SGHRS and CDR2 as YFSETQ. Deletions cut 2 bases from V and 8 bases from J, with 11 bases between.

Note on this clone: One end of the junction fails to match germline, which may point to a read error. The rearrangement uses TRBV5-3 and TRBJ2-5; weak D call: TRBD1 (7 bases). TRBV5-3 is annotated as an ORF whose role is uncertain. The CDR3 loop spans 14 amino acids. DNA for the CDR3: TGTGCCAGAAGGTTGGAGGGGGCATGGGAGACCCAGTACTTC. Its translation: CARRLEGAWETQYF.

This clone was seen only once. This sequence joins TRBV9 and TRBJ2-2, with D possibly being TRBD1 (5 bases). Trimming removed 1 base at V and 5 bases at J, with 9 bases between. CDR3 length: 14 amino acids. Germline V gives CDR1 SGDLS, CDR2 YYNGEE. For the CDR3, the DNA is TGTGCCAGCAGCGTATCAGGGTTTACCGGGGAGCTGTTTTTT. Translation gives CASSVSGFTGELFF.

This chain connects TRBV6-5 to TRBJ2-1, with D perhaps TRBD1 (7 bases). The CDR3 loop spans 15 amino acids. Germline V lookup: CDR1 MNHEY, CDR2 SVGAGI. Trimming removed 2 bases at V and 3 bases at J, with 11 bases between. The DNA for the CDR3 is TGTGCCAGCAGTTACCAGGGGGGTTACTACAATGAGCAGTTCTTC. Amino acids: CASSYQGGYYNEQFF.

This rearrangement joins TRBV28 to TRBJ1-2, with 7 bases aligning to TRBD1. The CDR3 length is 13 residues. V was pared by 6 bases and J by 4 bases, with 5 bases of the junction left unmatched. Germline values: CDR1 MDHEN, CDR2 SYDVKM. The CDR3 here is CASRGRQGYGYTF. In nucleotides, the CDR3 is TGTGCCAGCAGGGGGAGACAGGGCTATGGCTACACCTTC.

The chain uses TRBV29-1 and TRBJ2-7; maybe TRBD2 (6 bases). The ends were cut back, 5 bases at V and 0 bases at J, with 17 bases in the middle. The CDR3 is made up of 15 amino acids. The germline V gene encodes CDR1 SQVTM and CDR2 ANQGSEA. Written as DNA, the CDR3 is TGCAGCGTTAGGGATATAGCGGTTAGCTCCTACGAGCAGTACTTC. As protein: CSVRDIAVSSYEQYF.

The chain has TRBV7-2 and TRBJ2-3; 7 nucleotides agree with TRBD2. Trimming removed 8 bases from V and 4 bases from J; junction bases left unmatched: 12. CDR3 length equals 15 residues. The V gene's germline CDR1 is SGHTA and CDR2 FQGNSA. The CDR3 region has the DNA TGTGCCAGCGCCGAGACTAGCCTCCGGGCAGATACGCAGTATTTT. This encodes CASAETSLRADTQYF.

The chain links TRBV5-6 to TRBJ1-3; D may be TRBD1 (6 bases). Germline CDR1 reads SGHDT; CDR2 reads YYEEEE. V was cut by 0 bases and J by 2 bases, with 12 bases left in between. The CDR3 consists of 16 residues. CDR3 sequence: CASSLGPGVTGNTIYF. The CDR3 DNA is TGTGCCAGCAGCTTGGGGCCAGGGGTTACTGGAAACACCATATATTTT.

The chain recombines TRBV6-2 or TRBV6-3 with TRBJ2-7; 9 bases agree with TRBD2. Germline V gene sequence: CDR1 MNHEY, CDR2 SVGEGT. This CDR3 is 16 amino acids long. Trimming at V came to 2 bases and at J to 1 base, leaving 6 bases not matched to a gene. CDR3 region: CASSYGDSGSSYEQYF. In DNA, the CDR3 is TGTGCCAGCAGTTACGGCGATAGCGGGAGTTCCTACGAGCAGTACTTC.

V is TRBV19 and J is TRBJ2-5; 8 nucleotides line up with TRBD2. Germline V gene sequence: CDR1 LNHDA, CDR2 SQIVND (reference sequence). This CDR3 is built from 18 residues. Trimming took 5 bases from V and 2 from J; bases not matched to a gene: 16. In nucleotides, the CDR3 is TGTGCCAGTAGTCTGGGGAGCGGGGGCTCTAAAAGACAAGAGACCCAGTACTTC. Translated, it gives CASSLGSGGSKRQETQYF.

This clone appeared a few times. The V and J genes are TRBV10-2 and TRBJ2-3; a possible D gene is TRBD1 (5 bases). Looked up from germline, CDR1 is WSHSY and CDR2 is SAAADI. The CDR3 spans 12 residues. Trimming stripped 7 bases from V and 2 bases from J, with 7 bases between. The CDR3 reads CASKDTTDTQYF. The DNA of the CDR3 is TGCGCCAGCAAGGACACCACAGATACGCAGTATTTT.

CDR3 in amino acids: CASITGGNTIYF. CDR3 sequence (DNA): TGTGCCAGCATAACAGGAGGAAACACCATATATTTT. J is TRBJ1-3 and V is TRBV28; TRBD1 is a possible D gene (5 bases). CDR1 and CDR2 from the germline V gene are MDHEN and SYDVKM. V lost 7 bases and J lost 4, with 8 bases in between. CDR3 size: 12 residues. Variable domain in full (rest from reference TRBV28 and TRBJ1-3): DVKVTQSSRYLVKRTGEKVFLECVQDMDHENMFWYRQDPGLGLRLIYFSYDVKMKEKGDIPEGYSVSREKKERFSLILESASTNQTSMYLCASITGGNTIYFGEGSWLTVV.